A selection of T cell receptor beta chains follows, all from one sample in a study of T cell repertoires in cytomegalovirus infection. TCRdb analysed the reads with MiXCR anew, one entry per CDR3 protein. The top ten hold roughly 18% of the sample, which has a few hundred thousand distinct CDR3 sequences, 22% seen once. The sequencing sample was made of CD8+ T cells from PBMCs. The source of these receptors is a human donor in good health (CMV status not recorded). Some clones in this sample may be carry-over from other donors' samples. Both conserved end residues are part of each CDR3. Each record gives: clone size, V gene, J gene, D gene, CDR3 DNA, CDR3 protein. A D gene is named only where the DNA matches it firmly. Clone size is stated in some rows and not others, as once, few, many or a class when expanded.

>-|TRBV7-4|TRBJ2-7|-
TGTGCCAGCAGCCCAAGGGCCCCCCACGAGCAGTACTTC
CASSPRAPHEQYF
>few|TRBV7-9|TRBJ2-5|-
TGTGCCAGCAGCCATGACCTAGCGTACCAAGAGACCCAGTACTTC
CASSHDLAYQETQYF
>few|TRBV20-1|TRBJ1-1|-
TGCAGTGCCAGAAGGGGCGGGGCTGAAGCTTTCTTT
CSARRGGAEAFF
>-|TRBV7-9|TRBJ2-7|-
TGTGCCAGCAGTCACAGGGTCAACGAGCAGTACTTC
CASSHRVNEQYF
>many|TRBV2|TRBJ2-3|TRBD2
TGTGCCAGCGGTAGCGGGGGGGCCGGAGATACGCAGTATTTT
CASGSGGAGDTQYF
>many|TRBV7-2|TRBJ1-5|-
TGTGCCAGCAGCTTAGCAGCAGAAACTACTAATCAGCCCCAGCATTTT
CASSLAAETTNQPQHF
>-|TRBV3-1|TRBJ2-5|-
TGTGCCAGCAGCCAGTTCCTCGGGCCTAAAGAGACCCAGTACTTC
CASSQFLGPKETQYF
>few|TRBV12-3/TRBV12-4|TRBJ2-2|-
TGTGCCAGCAGTGTACAGGGCCTGAACACCGGGGAGCTGTTTTTT
CASSVQGLNTGELFF
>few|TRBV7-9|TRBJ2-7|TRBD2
TGTGCCGGCGGGGGGGGTCCCTCCTACGAGCAGTACTTC
CAGGGGPSYEQYF
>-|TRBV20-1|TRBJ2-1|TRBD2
TGCAGTGCTAACGGACTAGCGGGAAACAATGAGCAGTTCTTC
CSANGLAGNNEQFF
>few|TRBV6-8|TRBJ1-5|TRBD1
TGTGCCAGCAGTTACTCGACAGGGCATCAGCCCCAGCATTTT
CASSYSTGHQPQHF
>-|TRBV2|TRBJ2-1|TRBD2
TGTGCCAGCAGCCGTCTTGCGGGGGGAAATGAGCAGTTCTTC
CASSRLAGGNEQFF